The clone carrying this TCR beta chain was found a few times. The TCRbeta library incorporated unique molecular identifiers. Via MiXCR, TCRdb re-called the PCR reads, giving one row per CDR3 protein. Of nearly 350,000 distinct CDR3 sequences listed, roughly 17% are singletons. These data are taken from a study of T-cell reconstitution after alpha-beta-depleted transplantation in children. With 4 bases removed from V and 7 bases from J, the gap between germline ends came to 17 bases. CDR1 GTSNPN and CDR2 SVGIG come from the germline V gene (reference sequence). This CDR3 contains 14 residues. Sequencing was performed on PBMCs, mostly from graft donor cells, taken 360 days after TCRalphabeta/CD19-depleted stem cell transplant. The genes are TRBV30 and TRBJ2-1; D unresolved. The clonotype comes from a male patient aged 2-10 years who had a stem cell transplant for acute lymphoblastic leukemia, so the T cells may come from the graft donor. The CDR3 DNA reads TGTGCCTGGATGGGCCAAGGAGTGGGGAATGAGCAGTTCTTC. It is translated as CAWMGQGVGNEQFF. Full variable domain (rest looked up from reference TRBV30 and TRBJ2-1): SQTIHQWPATLVQPVGSPLSLECTVEGTSNPNLYWYRQAAGRGLQLLFYSVGIGQISSEVPQNLSASRPQDRQFILSSKKLLLSDSGFYLCAWMGQGVGNEQFFGPGTRLTVL.